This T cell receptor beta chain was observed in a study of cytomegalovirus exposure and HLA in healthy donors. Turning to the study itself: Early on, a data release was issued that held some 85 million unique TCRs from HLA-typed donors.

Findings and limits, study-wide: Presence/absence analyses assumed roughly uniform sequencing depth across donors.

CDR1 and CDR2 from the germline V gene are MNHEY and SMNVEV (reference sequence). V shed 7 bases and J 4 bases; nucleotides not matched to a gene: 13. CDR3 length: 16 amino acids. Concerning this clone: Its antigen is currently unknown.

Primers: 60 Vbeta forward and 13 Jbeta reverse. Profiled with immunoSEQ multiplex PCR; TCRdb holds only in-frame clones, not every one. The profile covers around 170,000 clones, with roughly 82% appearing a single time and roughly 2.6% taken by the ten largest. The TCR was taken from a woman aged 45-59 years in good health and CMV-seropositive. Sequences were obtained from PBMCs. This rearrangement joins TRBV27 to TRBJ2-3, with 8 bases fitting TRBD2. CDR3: CASTPGGRGGPDTQYF. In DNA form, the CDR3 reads TGTGCCAGCACTCCGGGGGGCCGGGGGGGGCCAGATACGCAGTATTTT.